This T cell receptor beta chain comes out of a study of cytomegalovirus exposure and HLA in healthy donors. Findings and caveats of the study: Researchers counted 164 TCR beta chains as cytomegalovirus-associated. Follow-up analysis later connected one missense variant in DCLRE1C with trimming of TCR beta V- and J-genes. There was a cluster of highly shared sequence variants that was likely a sequencing artifact. A later analysis associated some 18,000 TCR beta sequences with HLA alleles at a 0.05 false discovery rate.

The V gene's germline CDR1 is SGHTA and CDR2 FQGTGA. V was clipped by 2 bases and J by 1 base, with 11 bases between them. The CDR3 has 15 amino acids. Details on this clone: Its antigen is as yet unknown.

It was with 60 Vbeta and 13 Jbeta primers that the PCR ran. TCRdb's copy holds only in-frame clones and misses some; the assay was immunoSEQ multiplex PCR. Of some 84,000 clones listed, 78% were seen once; the top ten hold 2% to 3%. This TCR was recovered from a male donor in good health and CMV-seropositive. V is TRBV7-3 and J is TRBJ1-1; weak D call: TRBD1 (6 bases). The sample taken for sequencing was PBMCs. Here the CDR3 reads CASSLVGGANTEAFF. For the CDR3, the DNA is TGTGCCAGCAGCTTAGTTGGGGGGGCGAACACTGAAGCTTTCTTT.